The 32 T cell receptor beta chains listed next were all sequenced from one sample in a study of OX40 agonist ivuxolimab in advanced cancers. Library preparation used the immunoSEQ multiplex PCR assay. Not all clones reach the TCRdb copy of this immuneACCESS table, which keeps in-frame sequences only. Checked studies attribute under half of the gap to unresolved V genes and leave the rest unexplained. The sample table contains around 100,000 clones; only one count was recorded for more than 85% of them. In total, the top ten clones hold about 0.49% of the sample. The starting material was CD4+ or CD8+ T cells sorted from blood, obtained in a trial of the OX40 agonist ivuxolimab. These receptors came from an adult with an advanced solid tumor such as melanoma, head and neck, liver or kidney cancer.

CDR3: CASSRRREKDEKLFF. As DNA, the CDR3 is TGCGCCAGCAGCCGCAGGAGGGAAAAAGATGAAAAACTGTTTTTT. The chain has TRBV4-1 and TRBJ1-4; D gene ambiguous. CDR3 length: 15 amino acids. V was trimmed by 4 bases and J by 6 bases, leaving 15 bases between them. Germline loops: CDR1 MGHRA, CDR2 YSYEKL.

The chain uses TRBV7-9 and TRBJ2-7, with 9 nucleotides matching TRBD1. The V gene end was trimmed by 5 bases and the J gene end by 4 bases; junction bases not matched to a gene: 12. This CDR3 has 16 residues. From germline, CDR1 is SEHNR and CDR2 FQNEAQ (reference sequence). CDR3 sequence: CASSAPFGTGLYEQYF. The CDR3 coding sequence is TGTGCCAGCAGCGCCCCATTCGGGACAGGGCTTTACGAGCAGTACTTC.

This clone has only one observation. CDR3 loop: CASSEWSTGHEQYF. DNA for the CDR3: TGTGCCAGCAGTGAATGGTCTACAGGGCACGAGCAGTACTTC. The genes are TRBV25-1 and TRBJ2-7; possible D gene TRBD1, 6 bases. Germline-derived CDR1 and CDR2 are MGHDK and SYGVNS. CDR3 length: 14 amino acids. The V and J ends lost 1 base and 5 bases respectively, with 12 bases between them.

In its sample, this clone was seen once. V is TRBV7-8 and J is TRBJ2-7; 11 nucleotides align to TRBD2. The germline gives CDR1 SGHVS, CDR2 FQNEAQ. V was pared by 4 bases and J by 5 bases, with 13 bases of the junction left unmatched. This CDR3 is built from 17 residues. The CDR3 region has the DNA TGTGCCAGCAGCTCGGACCGACTAGCGGGACTGTTGAACGAGCAGTACTTC. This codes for CASSSDRLAGLLNEQYF.

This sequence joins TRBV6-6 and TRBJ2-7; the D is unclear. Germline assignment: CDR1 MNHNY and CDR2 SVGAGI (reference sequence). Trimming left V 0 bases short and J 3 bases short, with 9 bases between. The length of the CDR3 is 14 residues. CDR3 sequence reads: CASSYSSGRYEQYF. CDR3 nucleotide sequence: TGTGCCAGCAGTTACTCGTCCGGGCGCTACGAGCAGTACTTC.

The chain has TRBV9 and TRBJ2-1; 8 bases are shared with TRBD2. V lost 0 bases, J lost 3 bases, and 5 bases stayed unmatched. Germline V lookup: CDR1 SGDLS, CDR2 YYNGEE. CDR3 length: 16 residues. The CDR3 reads CASSVGAGGNYNEQFF. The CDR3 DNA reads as TGTGCCAGCAGCGTAGGGGCGGGAGGCAACTACAATGAGCAGTTCTTC. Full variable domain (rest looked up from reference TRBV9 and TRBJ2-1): DSGVTQTPKHLITATGQRVTLRCSPRSGDLSVYWYQQSLDQGLQFLIQYYNGEERAKGNILERFSAQQFPDLHSELNLSSLELGDSALYFCASSVGAGGNYNEQFFGPGTRLTVL.

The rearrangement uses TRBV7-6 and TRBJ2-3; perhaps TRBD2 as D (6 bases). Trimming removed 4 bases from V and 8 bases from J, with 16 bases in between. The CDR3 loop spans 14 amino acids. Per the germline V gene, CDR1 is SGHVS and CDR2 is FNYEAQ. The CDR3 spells CASSSTQGAGTQYF. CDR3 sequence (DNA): TGTGCCAGCAGCTCGACTCAGGGAGCGGGTACGCAGTATTTT.

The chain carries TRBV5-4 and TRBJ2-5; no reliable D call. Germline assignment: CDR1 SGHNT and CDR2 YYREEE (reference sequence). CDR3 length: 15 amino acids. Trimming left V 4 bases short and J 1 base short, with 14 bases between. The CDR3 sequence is CASSGDKATQETQYF. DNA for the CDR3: TGTGCCAGCAGCGGGGATAAGGCTACCCAAGAGACCCAGTACTTC.

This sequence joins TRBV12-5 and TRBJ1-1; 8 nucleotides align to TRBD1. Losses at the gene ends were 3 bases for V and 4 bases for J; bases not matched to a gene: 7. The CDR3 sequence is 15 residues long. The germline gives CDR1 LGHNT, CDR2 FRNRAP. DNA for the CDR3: TGTGCTAGTGGTTTCACCAGGGGGCTCTCCACTGAAGCTTTCTTT. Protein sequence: CASGFTRGLSTEAFF. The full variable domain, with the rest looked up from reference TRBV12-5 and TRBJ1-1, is DARVTQTPRHKVTEMGQEVTMRCQPILGHNTVFWYRQTMMQGLELLAYFRNRAPLDDSGMPKDRFSAEMPDATLATLKIQPSEPRDSAVYFCASGFTRGLSTEAFFGQGTRLTVV.

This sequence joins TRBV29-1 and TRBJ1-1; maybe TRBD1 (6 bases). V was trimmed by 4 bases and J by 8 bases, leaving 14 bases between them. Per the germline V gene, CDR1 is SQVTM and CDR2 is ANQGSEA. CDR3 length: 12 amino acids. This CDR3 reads CSVGRLTGEAFF. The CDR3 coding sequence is TGCAGCGTTGGGAGACTGACAGGCGAAGCTTTCTTT.

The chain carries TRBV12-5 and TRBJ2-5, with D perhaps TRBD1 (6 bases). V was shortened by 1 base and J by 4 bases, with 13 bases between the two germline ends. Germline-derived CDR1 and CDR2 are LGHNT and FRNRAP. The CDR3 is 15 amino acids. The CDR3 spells CASGLARQDGETQYF. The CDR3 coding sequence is TGTGCTAGTGGTTTGGCCCGACAGGACGGAGAGACCCAGTACTTC.

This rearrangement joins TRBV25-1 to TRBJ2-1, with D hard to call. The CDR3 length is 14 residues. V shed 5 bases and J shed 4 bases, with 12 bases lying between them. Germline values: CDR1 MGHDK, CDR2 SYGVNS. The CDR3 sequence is CASSPHYRYNEQFF. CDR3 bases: TGTGCCAGCAGTCCCCACTACCGTTACAATGAGCAGTTCTTC.

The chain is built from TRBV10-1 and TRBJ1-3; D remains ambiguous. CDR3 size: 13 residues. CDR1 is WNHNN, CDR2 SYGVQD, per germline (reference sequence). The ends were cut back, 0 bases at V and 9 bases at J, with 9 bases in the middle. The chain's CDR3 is CASSESSITTIYF. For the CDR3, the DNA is TGCGCCAGCAGTGAGTCTTCTATTACCACCATATATTTT.

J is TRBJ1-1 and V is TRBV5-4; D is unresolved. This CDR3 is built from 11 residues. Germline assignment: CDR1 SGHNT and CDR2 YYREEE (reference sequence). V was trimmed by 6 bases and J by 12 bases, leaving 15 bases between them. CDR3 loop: CASTADGNSFF. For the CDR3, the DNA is TGTGCCAGCACCGCAGACGGGAATTCTTTCTTT.

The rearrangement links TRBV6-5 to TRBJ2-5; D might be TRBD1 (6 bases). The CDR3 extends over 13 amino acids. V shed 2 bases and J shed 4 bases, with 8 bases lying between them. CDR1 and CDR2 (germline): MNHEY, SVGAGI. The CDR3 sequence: CASSYIQGETQYF. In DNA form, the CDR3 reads TGTGCCAGCAGTTACATACAGGGAGAGACCCAGTACTTC.

The chain's CDR3 is CASSLSGQGIQPQHF. The CDR3 region has the DNA TGTGCCAGTAGTCTCTCCGGGCAGGGTATTCAGCCCCAGCATTTT. The chain is built from TRBV19 and TRBJ1-5; a weak D match, TRBD1 (5 bases). The CDR3 is 15 residues long. Germline V gives CDR1 LNHDA, CDR2 SQIVND (reference sequence). V gave up 5 bases and J gave up 6 bases, with 17 bases separating them.

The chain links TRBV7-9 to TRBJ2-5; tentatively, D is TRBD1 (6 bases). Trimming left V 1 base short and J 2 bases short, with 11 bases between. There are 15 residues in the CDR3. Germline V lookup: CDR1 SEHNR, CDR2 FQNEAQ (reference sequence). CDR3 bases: TGTGCCAGCAGCTTAGGGGCGACAGGACAAGAGACCCAGTACTTC. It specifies CASSLGATGQETQYF.

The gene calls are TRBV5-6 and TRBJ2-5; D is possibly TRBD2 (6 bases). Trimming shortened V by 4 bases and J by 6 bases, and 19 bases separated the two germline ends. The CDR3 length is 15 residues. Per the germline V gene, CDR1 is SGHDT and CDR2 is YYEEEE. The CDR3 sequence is CASSLVGGLGKTQYF. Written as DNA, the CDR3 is TGTGCCAGCAGCCTCGTGGGGGGATTGGGGAAGACCCAGTACTTC.

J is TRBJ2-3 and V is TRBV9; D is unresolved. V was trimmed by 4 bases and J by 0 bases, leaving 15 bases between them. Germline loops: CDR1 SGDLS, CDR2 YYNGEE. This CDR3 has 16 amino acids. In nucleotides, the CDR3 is TGTGCCAGCAGCCCCACACGGCGGATAAGCACAGATACGCAGTATTTT. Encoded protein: CASSPTRRISTDTQYF.

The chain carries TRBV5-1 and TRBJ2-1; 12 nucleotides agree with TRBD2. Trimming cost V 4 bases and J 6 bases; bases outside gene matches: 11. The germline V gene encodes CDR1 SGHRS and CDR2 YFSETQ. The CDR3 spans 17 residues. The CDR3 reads CASSRSPASGRVNEQFF. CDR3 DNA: TGCGCCAGCAGCCGATCGCCGGCTAGCGGGAGGGTCAATGAGCAGTTCTTC.

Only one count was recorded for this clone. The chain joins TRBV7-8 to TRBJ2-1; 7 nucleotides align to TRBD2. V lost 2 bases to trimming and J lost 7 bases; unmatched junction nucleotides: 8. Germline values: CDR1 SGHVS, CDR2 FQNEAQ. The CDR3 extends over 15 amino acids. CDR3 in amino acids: CASSLSTGGANEQFF. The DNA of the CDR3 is TGTGCCAGCAGCTTATCGACGGGAGGTGCGAATGAGCAGTTCTTC.

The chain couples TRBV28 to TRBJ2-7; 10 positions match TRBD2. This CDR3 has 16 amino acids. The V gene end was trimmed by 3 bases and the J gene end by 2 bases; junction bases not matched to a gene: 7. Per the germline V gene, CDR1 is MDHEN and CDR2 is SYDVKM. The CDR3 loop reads CASSFQLAGGAYEQYF. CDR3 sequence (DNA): TGTGCCAGCAGTTTCCAATTAGCGGGAGGAGCCTACGAGCAGTACTTC.

The CDR3 here is CASSLSAGYEQYF. CDR3 nucleotide sequence: TGCGCCAGCAGCTTGTCGGCAGGCTACGAGCAGTACTTC. This chain connects TRBV5-1 to TRBJ2-7; D remains ambiguous. The CDR3 loop spans 13 amino acids. Trimming left V 1 base short and J 3 bases short, with 8 bases between. Germline V gene sequence: CDR1 SGHRS, CDR2 YFSETQ.

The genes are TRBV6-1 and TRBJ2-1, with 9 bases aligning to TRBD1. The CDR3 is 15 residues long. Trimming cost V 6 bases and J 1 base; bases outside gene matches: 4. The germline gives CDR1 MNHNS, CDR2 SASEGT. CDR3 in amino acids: CASRGTGYSYNEQFF. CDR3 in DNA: TGTGCCAGCAGAGGGACAGGGTATTCCTACAATGAGCAGTTCTTC.

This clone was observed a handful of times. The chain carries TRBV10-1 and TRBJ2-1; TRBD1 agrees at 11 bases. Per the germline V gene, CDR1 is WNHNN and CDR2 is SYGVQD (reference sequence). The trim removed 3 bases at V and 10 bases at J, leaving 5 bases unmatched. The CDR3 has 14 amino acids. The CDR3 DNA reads TGCGCCAGCAGTGAAGGGACAGGGGGTAGGGAGCAGTTCTTC. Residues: CASSEGTGGREQFF.

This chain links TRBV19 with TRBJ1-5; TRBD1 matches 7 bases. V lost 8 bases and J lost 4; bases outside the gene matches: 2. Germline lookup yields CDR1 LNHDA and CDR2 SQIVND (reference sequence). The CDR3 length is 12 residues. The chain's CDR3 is CASGDRNQPQHF. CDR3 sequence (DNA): TGTGCCAGTGGGGACAGAAATCAGCCCCAGCATTTT.

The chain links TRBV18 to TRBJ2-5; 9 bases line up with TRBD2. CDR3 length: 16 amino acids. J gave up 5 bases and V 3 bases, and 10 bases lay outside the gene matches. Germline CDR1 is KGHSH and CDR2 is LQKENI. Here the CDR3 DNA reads TGTGCCAGCTCACCGTTTCGCGGGAGGGCCGCGGAGACCCAGTACTTC. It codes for CASSPFRGRAAETQYF. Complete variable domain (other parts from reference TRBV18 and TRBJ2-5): NAGVMQNPRHLVRRRGQEARLRCSPMKGHSHVYWYRQLPEEGLKFMVYLQKENIIDESGMPKERFSAEFPKEGPSILRIQQVVRGDSAAYFCASSPFRGRAAETQYFGPGTRLLVL.

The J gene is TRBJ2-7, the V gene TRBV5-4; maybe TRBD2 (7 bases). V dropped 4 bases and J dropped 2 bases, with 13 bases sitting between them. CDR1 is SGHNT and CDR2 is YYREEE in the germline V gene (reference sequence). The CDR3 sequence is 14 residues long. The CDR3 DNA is TGTGCCAGCAGCCAAGGGGGGGGCACCTACGAGCAGTACTTC. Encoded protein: CASSQGGGTYEQYF.

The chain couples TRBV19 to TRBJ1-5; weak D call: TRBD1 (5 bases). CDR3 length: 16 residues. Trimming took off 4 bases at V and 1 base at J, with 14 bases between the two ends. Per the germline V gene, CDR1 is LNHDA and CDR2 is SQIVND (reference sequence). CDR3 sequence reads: CASSTGGRGSNQPQHF. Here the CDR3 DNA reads TGTGCCAGTAGTACTGGGGGGAGAGGGAGCAATCAGCCCCAGCATTTT.

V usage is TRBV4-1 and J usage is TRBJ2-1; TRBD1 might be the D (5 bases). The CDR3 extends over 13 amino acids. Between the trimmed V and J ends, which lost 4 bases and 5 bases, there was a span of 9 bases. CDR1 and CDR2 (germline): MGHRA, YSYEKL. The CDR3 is CASSLGAHNEQFF. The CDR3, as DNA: TGCGCCAGCAGCCTTGGGGCCCACAATGAGCAGTTCTTC.

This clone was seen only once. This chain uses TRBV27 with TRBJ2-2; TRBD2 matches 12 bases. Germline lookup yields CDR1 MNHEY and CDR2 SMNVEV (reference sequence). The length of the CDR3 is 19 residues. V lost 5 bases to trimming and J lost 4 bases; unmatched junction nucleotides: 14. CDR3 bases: TGTGCCAGCAGTGAGACTAGCGGGAGAAGGTTTCGGGGCACCGGGGAGCTGTTTTTT. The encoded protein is CASSETSGRRFRGTGELFF.

This CDR3 reads CASWLAGGHNEQFF. The DNA of the CDR3 is TGTGCCAGCTGGTTAGCGGGAGGGCATAATGAGCAGTTCTTC. The chain uses TRBV28 and TRBJ2-1; TRBD2 agrees at 11 bases. Germline V gives CDR1 MDHEN, CDR2 SYDVKM. V was pared by 8 bases and J by 7 bases, with 7 bases of the junction left unmatched. This CDR3 comprises 14 residues.